This TCR beta chain came from a study of tumor-infiltrating lymphocytes in primary liver carcinoma (dated by TCRdb to 2016 to 2017). With respect to the entire study: Hepatocellular carcinoma (four) or combined HCC and intrahepatic cholangiocarcinoma (one) was present in the five patients, who were three men and two women aged 30 to 69 years. Tumors of the five patients were stage T1-T3 N0M0 with maximum diameters of roughly 4.2 to 11 cm. Each sample produced roughly 3.65 to 7.5 million productive TCRbeta reads, and read depth showed no significant difference between tissue types. TCRbeta repertoire sequencing, expression microarrays and whole-exome sequencing were combined in the study across five regions of each liver tumor, with adjacent normal tissue and blood also included. A total of 35 specimens from 5 patients, comprising about 25 tumor regions, 5 adjacent noncancerous liver tissues and 5 peripheral blood samples, were covered by TCRbeta repertoire sequencing. Reproducibility between technical replicate repertoires was high, with correlation coefficients above 0.95 and mean shared-clone rates approximately 0.91. The investigation overall reported the following: Compared with blood, tumors had a significantly larger share of the repertoire taken up by the top 250 clones (p = 0.039). With just four or five patients in the study, the authors point out that the findings should be validated in a larger study. Because sequencing covered only the TCR beta chain and unpaired alpha chains were not captured, true repertoire diversity is likely underestimated. Repertoire overlap was found to be higher between tumor regions (mean roughly 35%) than between tumor-adjacent (around 17%) or tumor-blood (14%) pairs, consistent with antigen-driven expansion. Since the samples were bulk and unsorted, there was no way to compare CD4+ and CD8+ T cell repertoires.

Points on this clonotype: Its cognate antigen has yet to be identified. A single base separates this from a much larger clone, so it may be a read error.

Without any cell sorting, total RNA and DNA were extracted together from about 20-30 mg of bulk tissue using the AllPrep DNA/RNA mini kit. Surgical resection was performed in China between November 2015 and early 2016 on four to six patients with histopathologically diagnosed primary liver carcinoma. Patients had chronic HBV infection and were treatment-naive at sampling. Fresh tumor and adjacent tissue pieces were bisected, with one half stored in RNAlater at -80 degrees C and the other half sent for histology. TCRbeta-specific cDNA was reverse-transcribed from 500 ng total RNA using a constant-region primer and ProtoScript II reverse transcriptase. Construction of the TCRbeta libraries relied on three nested rounds of multiplex PCR, following a slightly modified ARM-PCR procedure. Multiplex TRBV1-TRBV30 forward primers and a Cbeta reverse primer were used in the first two PCR rounds, each of which was run for about 10 cycles. A final 25-cycle PCR with Deep VentR polymerase added sample barcodes and Illumina adapters. Before sequencing, amplicons between 200 and 500 bp were purified from gel using a QIAquick gel extraction kit. TCRbeta amplicons were sequenced on an Illumina HiSeq 2500 with 250-bp paired-end reads. In the source study's methods: To recover full CDR3 sequences, reads were quality-trimmed using Trimmomatic v0.33 and paired reads were then merged using FLASH v1.2.11. V, D and J germline segments were assigned to the rearranged TCRbeta sequences by MiGEC v1.2.1b. Clonotype statistics and Shannon-Wiener diversity indices were calculated with VDJtools v1.0.0. To cut down on sampling bias, every analysis after diversity analysis relied on just the 250 most abundant clonotypes from each sample. TCRdb's own reprocessing of the public reads used fastp at Q25 and MiXCR and kept productive beta chains. Rows are combined by CDR3 protein, so each entry shows the most common genes and DNA. The V and J calls and clone size come from TCRdb's table, not from the authors' own analysis. In this sample the table shows 90,000 to 150,000 distinct CDR3 sequences, 65% to 75% of which occur a single time. The ten largest clones add up to about 8% of the sample.

V loses 5 bases, J loses 2 bases, and the germline ends lie 9 bases apart. The CDR3 runs 13 residues from the cysteine to the phenylalanine. Only CDR3 DNA is held: 39 bases, read in frame from base 1. The germline V gene sets CDR1 to MDHEN and CDR2 to SYDVKM. The receptor chain draws on TRBV28 and TRBJ1-2; the D segment cannot be called with confidence. The source of this sequence is a woman in her fifties or sixties with primary liver carcinoma and hepatitis B virus infection. The sequenced sample consisted of tumor-adjacent normal liver tissue. In nucleotides, the sequence is TGTGCCAGCAGTGGGGATTCGAACTATGGCTACACCTTC. Its protein product is CASSGDSNYGYTF.